This T cell receptor beta chain was retrieved from a study of beta chain features in type 1 diabetes (dated by TCRdb to the late 2010s). Describing the broader study: Patients and healthy donors did not differ in mean age, gender distribution, total cell number or subset yield. A total of 85 million to 140 million sorted cells were examined across all samples, and a strong correlation was observed between cell number per subset and RNA yield. The study compared the TCRB repertoires of sorted circulating CD4+ T cell subsets in recently diagnosed type 1 diabetes patients with those in matched healthy donors. Naive and central memory subsets were obtained from all 30 or so donors, but regulatory and stem cell-like memory subsets were isolated from only 8 patients and about 8 healthy donors. Results and caveats for the whole study, not just this receptor: PCR might favor shorter templates, but patient and control samples were amplified and corrected together, so any skew would affect both groups equally. Because small numbers of individuals were included in the HLA sub-analyses, any influence of HLA type on TCRB rearrangement was left unresolved. Type 1 diabetes patients showed a moderate but significant shortening of TCRB CDR3 length in all four CD4+ subsets. Because cDNA was sequenced instead of genomic DNA, highly expressing activated cells could be over-represented, though the groups showed no difference in activation or CD3 levels. Naive, central memory and regulatory TCRB repertoires appeared more similar among patients than among healthy donors. At VDJ recombination sites, patients with type 1 diabetes made fewer insertions and deleted more nucleotides, a pattern implying thymic rearrangement abnormalities.

Unmatched junction bases come to 4, with V trimmed by 6 bases and J by 2 bases. CDR1 and CDR2 were assigned from the germline V gene as MNHEY and SVGAGI. The CDR3 runs 15 residues from the cysteine to the phenylalanine. The kept DNA is CDR3 alone, 45 bases in frame from the first base. All of the isolated RNA was reverse transcribed with the High Capacity cDNA Reverse Transcription Kit, so expressed TCRB transcripts were sequenced. Naive, central memory and regulatory T cell samples underwent deep immunoSEQ sequencing, averaging around 4 million total reads per sample. Sorted cells were lysed in RLT buffer and RNA was extracted with DNase-treated RNeasy Micro or Mini kits, depending on cell number. Each cell subset was processed on its own to prevent cross-contamination, while patient and healthy donor samples were processed together. TCRB sequences were amplified from cDNA with the immunoSEQ multiplex PCR, producing 87-bp fragments spanning the CDR3 region. Amplicons were sequenced on the Illumina HiSeq platform. Per the source publication's procedure: Synthetic template baselines were used to correct PCR bias computationally, reads within Hamming distance 2 were collapsed, and singletons that could not be merged were discarded. Reads were aligned against IMGT so that V, D and J genes, CDR3 length and insertions or deletions at six rearrangement sites could be assigned. Clonotype counts were normalized to sorted cell number within each subset before computing true diversity and Gini coefficients with the tcR R package. Repertoire sharing was quantified using the overlap coefficient calculated on TCRB nucleotide sequences. Out-of-frame TCRB sequences from naive cells were analyzed as a proxy for the pre-selection repertoire. TCRdb carries this immuneACCESS record with in-frame sequences only. Its versions omit some clonotypes, under half of them owing to an unresolved V gene in the studies checked, with the rest unexplained. The DNA gave D and trimming, while V, J and clone size come from that table. This sample holds 810,000 or so clones; 17% were observed only once. 0.023% of the sample is in the top ten clones.

Each donor gave one peripheral blood draw, averaging approximately 110 mL, which was collected into heparinised tubes. A BD FACSAria II was used to sort naive, central memory, regulatory and stem cell-like memory CD4+ T cells with a panel that included CD45RO, CCR7, CD25, CD127, CD95 and CD27. All sorted populations exceeded 95% purity. Right away, PBMCs were isolated by Lymphoprep density gradient centrifugation and were stained directly, with no culture step. So that batch effects would be minimized, each experiment stained and sorted samples in pairs, pairing one healthy donor with one patient. In regard to this clone: Its specific antigen is unknown. One base away there is no much larger clone; base qualities are not given.

The V gene is TRBV6-5 and the J gene is TRBJ2-1, and 10 bases in between align with TRBD2. The sequence derives from a woman aged 18-35 years in good health. Specimen: naive CD4+ T cells from blood. What this sample's cell subset or site label stands for: true naive CD4+ T cells. The CDR3 amino acid sequence is: CASRRLAGAYNEQFF. The DNA sequence follows: TGTGCCAGCAGAAGGCTAGCGGGAGCCTACAATGAGCAGTTCTTC.